This is a list of T cell receptor beta chains from one sample in a study of T cell responses to AZD1222 COVID-19 vaccine. This table comes from immunoSEQ multiplex PCR, and its TCRdb copy is limited to in-frame clones, with some not included. The data hold 130,000 to 150,000 clones, with around nine tenths observed a single time. The sample here was peripheral blood, taken on day 0 of AZD1222 vaccination. Every receptor here comes from an adult in good health. CDR3s include the opening cysteine and the closing phenylalanine or tryptophan. A D gene is named only where the DNA matches it firmly. Rows give clone size only sometimes, using once, few, many, or a class for an expanded clone.

v_call	clone_size	j_call	d_call	cdr3_nt	cdr3_aa
TRBV15	-	TRBJ1-3	TRBD1	TGTGCCACCAGCAGTGGACAGGTGGGAAACACCATATATTTT	CATSSGQVGNTIYF
TRBV3-1/TRBV3-2	few	TRBJ2-2	-	TGTGCCAGCAGCCAAGAGAATGGCGGGGAGCTGTTTTTT	CASSQENGGELFF
TRBV6-6	-	TRBJ2-3	-	TGTGCCAGCAGTTACTTCGGACAGCCTAAGTATTTT	CASSYFGQPKYF
TRBV4-1	-	TRBJ1-2	-	TGCGCCAGCAGCCAGCAAATCAACGTGGAGCAAGGCTACACCTTC	CASSQQINVEQGYTF
TRBV24-1	-	TRBJ1-3	-	TGTGCCACCAGTACGCCAAGGAACACCATATATTTT	CATSTPRNTIYF
TRBV27	-	TRBJ2-1	-	TGTGCCAGCAGTTCCGGGACCATGGGTAATGAGCAGTTCTTC	CASSSGTMGNEQFF
TRBV7-9	-	TRBJ1-3	-	TGTGCCAGCAGCTTAGGGGGGGGTAACACCATATATTTT	CASSLGGGNTIYF
TRBV3-1/TRBV3-2	once	TRBJ1-1	-	TGTGCCAGCAGCCAACAAGCCTCCGAAGCTTTCTTT	CASSQQASEAFF
TRBV5-1	-	TRBJ2-3	-	TGCGCCAGCAGCTTGGACGGACAGAGCACAGATACGCAGTATTTT	CASSLDGQSTDTQYF
TRBV14	-	TRBJ1-6	-	TGTGCCAGCAGCCAAGAGGGGCGGAAGTATAATTCACCCCTCCACTTT	CASSQEGRKYNSPLHF
TRBV28	-	TRBJ2-2	TRBD2	TGTGCCAGCAGTTTCTTCGCGGGGGGGCCGACCGGGGAGCTGTTTTTT	CASSFFAGGPTGELFF
TRBV4-3	-	TRBJ2-1	TRBD2	TGCGCCAGCAGCCAACCGACTAGCGGGCCTTACAATGAGCAGTTCTTC	CASSQPTSGPYNEQFF
TRBV5-5	-	TRBJ1-2	-	TGTGCCAGCAGCCCCGCAGGTCTCAGGGAAGCTAACTATGGCTACACCTTC	CASSPAGLREANYGYTF
TRBV15	-	TRBJ2-3	-	TGTGCCACCACTTCCAGGGCCAGAGATACGCAGTATTTT	CATTSRARDTQYF
TRBV28	-	TRBJ2-1	TRBD2	TGTGCCAGCAGTTTAGTGCGGGAGGTTTACAATGAGCAGTTCTTC	CASSLVREVYNEQFF